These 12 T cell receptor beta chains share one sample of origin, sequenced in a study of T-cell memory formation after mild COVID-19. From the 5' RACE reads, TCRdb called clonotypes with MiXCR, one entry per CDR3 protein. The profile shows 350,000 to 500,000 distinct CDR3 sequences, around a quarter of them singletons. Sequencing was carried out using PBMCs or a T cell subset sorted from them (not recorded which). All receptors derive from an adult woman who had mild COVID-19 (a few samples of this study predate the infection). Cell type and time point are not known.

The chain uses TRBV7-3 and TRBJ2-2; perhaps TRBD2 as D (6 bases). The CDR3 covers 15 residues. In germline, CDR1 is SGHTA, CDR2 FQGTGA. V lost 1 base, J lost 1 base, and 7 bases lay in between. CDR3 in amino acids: CASSLNGGNTGELFF. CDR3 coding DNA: TGTGCCAGCAGCTTAAACGGGGGGAACACCGGGGAGCTGTTTTTT.

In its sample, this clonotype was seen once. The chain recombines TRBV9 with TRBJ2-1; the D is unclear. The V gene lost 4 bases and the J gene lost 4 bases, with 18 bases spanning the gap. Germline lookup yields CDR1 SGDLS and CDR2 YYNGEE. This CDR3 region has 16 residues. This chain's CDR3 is CASSPAETFTYNEQFF. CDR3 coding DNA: TGTGCCAGCAGCCCCGCCGAGACTTTTACTTACAATGAGCAGTTCTTC. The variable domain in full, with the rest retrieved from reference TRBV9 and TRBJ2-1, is DSGVTQTPKHLITATGQRVTLRCSPRSGDLSVYWYQQSLDQGLQFLIQYYNGEERAKGNILERFSAQQFPDLHSELNLSSLELGDSALYFCASSPAETFTYNEQFFGPGTRLTVL.

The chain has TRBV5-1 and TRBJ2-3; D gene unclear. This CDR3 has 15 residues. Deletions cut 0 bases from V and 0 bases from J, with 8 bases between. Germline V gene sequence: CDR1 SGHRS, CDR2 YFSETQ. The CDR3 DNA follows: TGCGCCAGCAGCTTGGTTGGCTACAGCACAGATACGCAGTATTTT. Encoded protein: CASSLVGYSTDTQYF. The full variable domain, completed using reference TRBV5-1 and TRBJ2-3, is KAGVTQTPRYLIKTRGQQVTLSCSPISGHRSVSWYQQTPGQGLQFLFEYFSETQRNKGNFPGRFSGRQFSNSRSEMNVSTLELGDSALYLCASSLVGYSTDTQYFGPGTRLTVL.

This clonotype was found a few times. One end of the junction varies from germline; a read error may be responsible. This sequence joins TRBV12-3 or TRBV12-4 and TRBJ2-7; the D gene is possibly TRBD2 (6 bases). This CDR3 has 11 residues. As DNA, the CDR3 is TGTGCCAGCAGTCTGGGACTTGAAGACGTCTTC. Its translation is CASSLGLEDVF.

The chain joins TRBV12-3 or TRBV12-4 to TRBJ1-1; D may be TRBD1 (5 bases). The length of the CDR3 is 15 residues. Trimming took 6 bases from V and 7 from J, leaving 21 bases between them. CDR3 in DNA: TGTGCCAGCAGGACCCTTTGGGGGGGGGAAGTTGAAGCTTTCTTT. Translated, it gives CASRTLWGGEVEAFF.

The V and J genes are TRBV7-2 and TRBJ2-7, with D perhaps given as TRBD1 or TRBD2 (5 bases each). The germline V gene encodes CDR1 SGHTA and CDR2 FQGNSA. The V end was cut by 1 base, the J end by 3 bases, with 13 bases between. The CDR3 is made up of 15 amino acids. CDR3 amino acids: CASSLGQHTSYEQYF. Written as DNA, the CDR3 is TGTGCCAGCAGCTTAGGACAGCATACTAGCTACGAGCAGTACTTC.

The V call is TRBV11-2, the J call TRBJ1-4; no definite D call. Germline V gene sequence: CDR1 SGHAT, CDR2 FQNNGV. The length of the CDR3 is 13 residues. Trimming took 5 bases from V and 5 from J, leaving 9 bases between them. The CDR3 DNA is TGTGCCAGCAGCGCTTACGGCAATGAAAAACTGTTTTTT. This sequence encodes CASSAYGNEKLFF.

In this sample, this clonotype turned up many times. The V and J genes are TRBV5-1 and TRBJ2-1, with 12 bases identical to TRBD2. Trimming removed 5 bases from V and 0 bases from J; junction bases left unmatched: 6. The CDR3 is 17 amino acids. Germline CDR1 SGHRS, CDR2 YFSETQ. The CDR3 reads CASRPGTSGPSYNEQFF. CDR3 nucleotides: TGCGCCAGCAGACCTGGGACTAGCGGGCCCTCCTACAATGAGCAGTTCTTC.

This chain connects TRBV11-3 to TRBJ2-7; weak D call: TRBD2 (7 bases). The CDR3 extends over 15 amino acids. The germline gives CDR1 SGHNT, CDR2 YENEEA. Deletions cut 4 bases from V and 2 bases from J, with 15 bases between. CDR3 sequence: CASSYKRGGTYEQYF. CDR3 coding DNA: TGTGCCAGCAGCTATAAGAGGGGGGGTACCTACGAGCAGTACTTC. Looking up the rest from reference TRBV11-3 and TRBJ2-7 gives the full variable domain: EAGVVQSPRYKIIEKKQPVAFWCNPISGHNTLYWYLQNLGQGPELLIRYENEEAVDDSQLPKDRFSAERLKGVDSTLKIQPAELGDSAVYLCASSYKRGGTYEQYFGPGTRLTVT.

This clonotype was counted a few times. Here the CDR3 reads CSADGPSYEQYF. Here the CDR3 DNA reads TGCAGTGCAGACGGCCCTTCCTACGAGCAGTACTTC. The rearrangement uses TRBV20-1 and TRBJ2-7; unclear D gene. The germline V gene encodes CDR1 DFQATT and CDR2 SNEGSKA (reference sequence). The CDR3 length is 12 residues. The germline V and J ends were trimmed by 6 bases and 1 base, with 10 bases remaining between them.

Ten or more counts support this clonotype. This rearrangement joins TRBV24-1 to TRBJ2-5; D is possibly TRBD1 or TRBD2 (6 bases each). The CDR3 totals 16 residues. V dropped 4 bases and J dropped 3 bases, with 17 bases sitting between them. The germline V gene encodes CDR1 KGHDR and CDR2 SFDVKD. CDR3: CATSDTDKGGKETQYF. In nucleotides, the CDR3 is TGTGCCACCAGTGACACTGACAAGGGGGGTAAAGAGACCCAGTACTTC.

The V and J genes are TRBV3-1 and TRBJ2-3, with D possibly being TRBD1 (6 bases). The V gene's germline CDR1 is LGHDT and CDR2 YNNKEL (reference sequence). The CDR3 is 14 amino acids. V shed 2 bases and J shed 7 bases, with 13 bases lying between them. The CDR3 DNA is TGTGCCAGCAGCCAACAGGGGCAGTCGAATACGCAGTATTTT. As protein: CASSQQGQSNTQYF.